Following are 6 T cell receptor beta chains from one sample sequenced in a study of OX40 agonist ivuxolimab in advanced cancers. This table comes from immunoSEQ multiplex PCR, and its TCRdb copy is limited to in-frame clones, with some not included. The sample has around 65,000 clones; approximately 86% are singletons. The specimen was CD4+ or CD8+ T cells sorted from blood, collected in a trial of the OX40 agonist ivuxolimab. These receptors were taken from an adult with an advanced solid tumor such as melanoma, head and neck, liver or kidney cancer.

The J gene is TRBJ1-5, the V gene TRBV7-8, with unresolved D. This CDR3 comprises 16 residues. Trimming took 1 base from V and 0 from J, leaving 10 bases between them. The V gene's germline CDR1 is SGHVS and CDR2 FQNEAQ. The CDR3 bases are TGTGCCAGCAGCTTAGTAGGACCGAATAGCAATCAGCCCCAGCATTTT. Translation gives CASSLVGPNSNQPQHF.

This clone is a singleton in its sample. In DNA form, the CDR3 reads TGTGCCAGCAGCTTAGAGGTCTGGTCTGGTATGCTGTTTTTT. This codes for CASSLEVWSGMLFF. The rearrangement joins TRBV7-2 to TRBJ2-2; D is uncertain. The V end lost 1 base, the J end lost 13 bases, and 16 bases lay between the germline ends. CDR3 length: 14 amino acids. Germline V gives CDR1 SGHTA, CDR2 FQGNSA.

This rearrangement joins TRBV5-1 to TRBJ2-7; tentatively, D is TRBD1 (6 bases). The germline V gene encodes CDR1 SGHRS and CDR2 YFSETQ. This CDR3 spans 13 amino acids. V was shortened by 4 bases and J by 7 bases, with 15 bases between the two germline ends. Here the CDR3 DNA reads TGCGCCAGCAGCGAGCCAGGGGTCGGGGAGCAGTACTTC. Its protein is CASSEPGVGEQYF.

This chain connects TRBV27 to TRBJ2-1, with 7 bases fitting TRBD2. Looked up from germline, CDR1 is MNHEY and CDR2 is SMNVEV (reference sequence). The trim removed 5 bases at V and 2 bases at J, leaving 3 bases unmatched. The CDR3 runs 14 residues. CDR3 protein: CASSPSGAYNEQFF. In DNA, the CDR3 is TGTGCCAGCAGTCCAAGCGGGGCCTACAATGAGCAGTTCTTC.

The CDR3 is CASSRDREPGELFF. Here the CDR3 DNA reads TGTGCCAGCAGTAGGGACAGGGAACCCGGGGAGCTGTTTTTT. The V and J genes are TRBV28 and TRBJ2-2; TRBD1 agrees at 9 bases. The germline V gene encodes CDR1 MDHEN and CDR2 SYDVKM. The CDR3 runs 14 residues. V gave up 5 bases and J gave up 6 bases; unmatched junction bases: 4.

CDR3 protein: CASSPYSTESGNTIYF. Here the CDR3 DNA reads TGTGCCAGCAGCCCTTACTCGACAGAGTCTGGAAACACCATATATTTT. V gene TRBV7-2 combines with J gene TRBJ1-3; the D gene is possibly TRBD1 (5 bases). Germline CDR1 SGHTA, CDR2 FQGNSA. V was clipped by 5 bases and J by 1 base, with 15 bases between them. This CDR3 is built from 16 residues.